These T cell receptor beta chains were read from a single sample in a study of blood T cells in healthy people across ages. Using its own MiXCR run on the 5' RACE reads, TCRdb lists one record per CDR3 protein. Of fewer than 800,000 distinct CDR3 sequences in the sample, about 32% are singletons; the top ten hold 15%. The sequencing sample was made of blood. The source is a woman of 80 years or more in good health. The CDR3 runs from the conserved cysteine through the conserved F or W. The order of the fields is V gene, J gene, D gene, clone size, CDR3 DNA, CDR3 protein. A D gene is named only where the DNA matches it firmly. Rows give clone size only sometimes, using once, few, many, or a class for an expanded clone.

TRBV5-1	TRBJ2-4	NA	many	TGCGCCAGCAGCTTGGCCCCCAGTTTTGGCAACATTCAGTACTTC	CASSLAPSFGNIQYF
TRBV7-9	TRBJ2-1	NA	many	TGTGCCAGCAGCTTCTCAGGGACCTACAATGAGCAGTTCTTC	CASSFSGTYNEQFF
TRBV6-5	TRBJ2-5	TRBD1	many	TGTGCCAGCAGTTCTGGACAGGGACTTTATGAGACCCAGTACTTC	CASSSGQGLYETQYF
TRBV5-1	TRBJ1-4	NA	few	TGTGCCAGCAGTTTAGGGCAGGGTTACGAAAAACTGTTTTTT	CASSLGQGYEKLFF
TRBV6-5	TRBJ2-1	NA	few	TGTGCCAGCAGTCGGCGGCACAATGAGCAGTTCTTC	CASSRRHNEQFF
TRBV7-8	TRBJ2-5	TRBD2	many	TGTGCCAGCAGCCTTACTGGGCGGGGGAGACAAGAGACCCAGTACTTC	CASSLTGRGRQETQYF
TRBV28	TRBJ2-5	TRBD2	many	TGTGCCAGCAGTCCGCCCCAGCGGGGGGTCCAAGAGACCCAGTACTTC	CASSPPQRGVQETQYF
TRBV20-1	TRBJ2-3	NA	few	TGCAGTGCAGGTCCGGGGACGGGGGAATTTGATACGCAGTATTTT	CSAGPGTGEFDTQYF
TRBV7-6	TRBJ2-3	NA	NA	TGTGCCAGCAGCCCCTGGGCGCTGGAGGGAAGCACAGATACGCAGTATTTT	CASSPWALEGSTDTQYF
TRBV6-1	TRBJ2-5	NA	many	TGTGCCAGCAGTGGTACGGTTGGGGGAGAGACCCAGTACTTC	CASSGTVGGETQYF
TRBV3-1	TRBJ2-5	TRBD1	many	TGTGCCAGCAGCCGCAGGACAGGGGCACAAGAGACCCAGTACTTC	CASSRRTGAQETQYF